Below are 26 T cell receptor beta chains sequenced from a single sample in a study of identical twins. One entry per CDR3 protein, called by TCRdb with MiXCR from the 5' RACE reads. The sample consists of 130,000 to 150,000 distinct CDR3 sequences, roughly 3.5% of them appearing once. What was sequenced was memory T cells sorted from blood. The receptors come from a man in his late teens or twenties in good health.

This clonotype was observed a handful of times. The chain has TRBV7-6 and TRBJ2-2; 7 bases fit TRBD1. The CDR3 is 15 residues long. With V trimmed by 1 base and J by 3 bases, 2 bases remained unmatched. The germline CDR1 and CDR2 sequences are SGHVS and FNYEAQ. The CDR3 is CASSLGDSYTGELFF. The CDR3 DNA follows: TGTGCCAGCAGCTTAGGGGACAGCTACACCGGGGAGCTGTTTTTT.

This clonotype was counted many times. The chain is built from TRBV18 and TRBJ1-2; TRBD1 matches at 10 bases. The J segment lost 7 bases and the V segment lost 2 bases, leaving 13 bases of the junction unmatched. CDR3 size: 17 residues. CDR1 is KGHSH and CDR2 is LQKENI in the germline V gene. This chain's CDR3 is CASSPKSPDRGLVGYTF. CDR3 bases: TGTGCCAGCTCACCAAAGTCGCCCGACAGGGGGCTCGTTGGCTACACCTTC.

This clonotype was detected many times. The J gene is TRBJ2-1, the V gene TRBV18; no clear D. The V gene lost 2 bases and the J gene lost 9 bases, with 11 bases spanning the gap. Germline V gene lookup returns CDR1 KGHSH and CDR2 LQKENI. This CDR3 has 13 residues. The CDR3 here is CASSPGPNGEQFF. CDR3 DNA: TGTGCCAGCTCACCAGGGCCCAATGGTGAGCAGTTCTTC.

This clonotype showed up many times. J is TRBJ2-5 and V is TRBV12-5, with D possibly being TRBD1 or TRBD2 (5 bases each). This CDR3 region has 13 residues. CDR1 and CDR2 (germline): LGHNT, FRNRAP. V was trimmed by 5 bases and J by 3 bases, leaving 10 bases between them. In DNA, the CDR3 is TGTGCTAGTGGTCGGGACGGAAAAGAGACCCAGTACTTC. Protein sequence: CASGRDGKETQYF. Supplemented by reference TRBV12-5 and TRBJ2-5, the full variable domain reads DARVTQTPRHKVTEMGQEVTMRCQPILGHNTVFWYRQTMMQGLELLAYFRNRAPLDDSGMPKDRFSAEMPDATLATLKIQPSEPRDSAVYFCASGRDGKETQYFGPGTRLLVL.

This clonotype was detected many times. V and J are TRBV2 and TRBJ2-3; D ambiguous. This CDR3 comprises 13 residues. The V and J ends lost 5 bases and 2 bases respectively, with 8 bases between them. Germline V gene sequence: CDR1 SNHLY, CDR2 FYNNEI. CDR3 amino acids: CASSRPFTDTQYF. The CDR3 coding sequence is TGTGCCAGCAGTCGGCCCTTCACAGATACGCAGTATTTT.

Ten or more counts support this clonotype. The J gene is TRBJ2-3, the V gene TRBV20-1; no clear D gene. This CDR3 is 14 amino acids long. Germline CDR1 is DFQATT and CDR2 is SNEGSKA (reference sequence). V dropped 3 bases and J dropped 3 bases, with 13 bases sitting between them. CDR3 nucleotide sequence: TGCAGTGCTAGGACAAGGGTAGGGACAGATACGCAGTATTTT. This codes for CSARTRVGTDTQYF.

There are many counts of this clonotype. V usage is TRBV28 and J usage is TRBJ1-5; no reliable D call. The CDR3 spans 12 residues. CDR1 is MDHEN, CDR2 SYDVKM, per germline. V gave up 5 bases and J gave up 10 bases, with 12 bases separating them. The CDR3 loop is CASSHDLIPQHF. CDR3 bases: TGTGCCAGCAGTCACGATCTCATACCCCAGCATTTT.

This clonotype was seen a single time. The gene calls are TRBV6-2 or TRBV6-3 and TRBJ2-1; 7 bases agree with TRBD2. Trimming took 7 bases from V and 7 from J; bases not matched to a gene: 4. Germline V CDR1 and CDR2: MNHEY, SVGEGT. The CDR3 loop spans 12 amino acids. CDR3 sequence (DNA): TGTGCCAGCATTGGTAGCGGGAATGAGCAGTTCTTC. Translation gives CASIGSGNEQFF.

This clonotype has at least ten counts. The CDR3 DNA reads as TGTGCCCACGGCTTGGGCAGGGCCCCAGATACGCAGTATTTT. Translation: CAHGLGRAPDTQYF. V gene TRBV30 combines with J gene TRBJ2-3; D possibly corresponds to TRBD1 (5 bases). Germline V gives CDR1 GTSNPN, CDR2 SVGIG (reference sequence). CDR3 length: 14 residues. Between the trimmed V and J ends, which lost 8 bases and 4 bases, there was a span of 19 bases. The full variable domain, in which reference TRBV30 and TRBJ2-3 provide the parts outside the CDR3, is SQTIHQWPATLVQPVGSPLSLECTVEGTSNPNLYWYRQAAGRGLQLLFYSVGIGQISSEVPQNLSASRPQDRQFILSSKKLLLSDSGFYLCAHGLGRAPDTQYFGPGTRLTVL.

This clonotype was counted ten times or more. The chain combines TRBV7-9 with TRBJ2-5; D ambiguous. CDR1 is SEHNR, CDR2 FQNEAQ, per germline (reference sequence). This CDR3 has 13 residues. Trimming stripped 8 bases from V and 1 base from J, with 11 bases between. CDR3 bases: TGTGCCAGCCGGCGGAATCCCCAAGAGACCCAGTACTTC. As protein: CASRRNPQETQYF.

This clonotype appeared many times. CDR3 sequence: CASSETSGGFYQETQYF. DNA of the CDR3: TGTGCCAGCAGTGAGACTAGCGGGGGATTTTACCAAGAGACCCAGTACTTC. V and J are TRBV28 and TRBJ2-5; TRBD2 matches at 12 bases. Germline CDR1 MDHEN, CDR2 SYDVKM. With V trimmed by 5 bases and J by 0 bases, 7 bases remained unmatched. CDR3 length: 17 amino acids.

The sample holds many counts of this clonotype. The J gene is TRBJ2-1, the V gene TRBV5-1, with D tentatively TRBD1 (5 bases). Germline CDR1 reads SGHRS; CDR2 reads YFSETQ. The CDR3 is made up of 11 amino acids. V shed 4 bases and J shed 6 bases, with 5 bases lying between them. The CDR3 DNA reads TGCGCCAGCAGCAGGGGCAATGAGCAGTTCTTC. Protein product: CASSRGNEQFF.

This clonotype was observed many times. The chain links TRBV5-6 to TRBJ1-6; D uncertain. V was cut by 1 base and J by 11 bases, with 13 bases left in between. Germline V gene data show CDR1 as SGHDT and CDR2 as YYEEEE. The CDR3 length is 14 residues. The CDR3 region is CASSLTAVNTPLHF. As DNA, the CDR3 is TGTGCCAGCAGCTTGACGGCCGTAAACACACCCCTCCACTTT.

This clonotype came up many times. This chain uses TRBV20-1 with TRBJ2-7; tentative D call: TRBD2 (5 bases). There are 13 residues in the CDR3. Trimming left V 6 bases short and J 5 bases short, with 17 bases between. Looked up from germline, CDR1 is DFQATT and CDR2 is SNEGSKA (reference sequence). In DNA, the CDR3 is TGCAGTGCCACGGACGGGGTATCGGACGAGCAGTACTTC. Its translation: CSATDGVSDEQYF.

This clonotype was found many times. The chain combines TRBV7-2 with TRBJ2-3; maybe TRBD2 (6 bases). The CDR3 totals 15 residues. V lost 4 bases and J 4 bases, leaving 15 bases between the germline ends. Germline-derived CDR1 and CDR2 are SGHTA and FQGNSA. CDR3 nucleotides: TGTGCCAGCAGCTCCATCGGGAGAGGGCCAGATACGCAGTATTTT. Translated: CASSSIGRGPDTQYF.

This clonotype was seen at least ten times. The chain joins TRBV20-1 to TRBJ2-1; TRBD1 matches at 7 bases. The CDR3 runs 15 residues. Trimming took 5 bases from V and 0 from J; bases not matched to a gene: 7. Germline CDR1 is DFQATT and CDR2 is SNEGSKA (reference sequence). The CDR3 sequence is CSAPPGGRSYNEQFF. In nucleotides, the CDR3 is TGCAGTGCTCCCCCAGGGGGTCGCTCCTACAATGAGCAGTTCTTC.

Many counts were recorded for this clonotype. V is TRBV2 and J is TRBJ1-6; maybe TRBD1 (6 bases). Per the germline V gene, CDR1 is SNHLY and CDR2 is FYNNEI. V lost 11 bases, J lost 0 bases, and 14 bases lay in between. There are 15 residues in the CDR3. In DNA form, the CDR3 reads TGTGCCGGAACGCAGGGGAGCTCCTATAATTCACCCCTCCACTTT. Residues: CAGTQGSSYNSPLHF.

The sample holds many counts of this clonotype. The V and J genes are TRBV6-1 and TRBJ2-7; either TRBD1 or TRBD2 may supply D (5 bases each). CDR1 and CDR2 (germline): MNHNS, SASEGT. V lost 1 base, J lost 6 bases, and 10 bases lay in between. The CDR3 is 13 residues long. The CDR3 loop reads CASSEDGTGEQYF. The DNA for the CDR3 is TGTGCCAGCAGTGAAGATGGGACCGGCGAGCAGTACTTC.

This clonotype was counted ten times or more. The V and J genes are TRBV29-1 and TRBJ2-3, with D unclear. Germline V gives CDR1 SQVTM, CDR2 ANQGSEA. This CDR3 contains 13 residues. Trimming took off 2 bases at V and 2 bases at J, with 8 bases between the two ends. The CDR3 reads CSVESQFTDTQYF. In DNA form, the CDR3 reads TGCAGCGTTGAATCGCAGTTCACAGATACGCAGTATTTT.

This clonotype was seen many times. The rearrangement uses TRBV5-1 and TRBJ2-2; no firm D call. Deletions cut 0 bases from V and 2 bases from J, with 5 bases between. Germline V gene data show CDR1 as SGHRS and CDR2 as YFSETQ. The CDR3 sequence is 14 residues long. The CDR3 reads CASSLAQNTGELFF. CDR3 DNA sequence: TGCGCCAGCAGCTTGGCACAAAACACCGGGGAGCTGTTTTTT.

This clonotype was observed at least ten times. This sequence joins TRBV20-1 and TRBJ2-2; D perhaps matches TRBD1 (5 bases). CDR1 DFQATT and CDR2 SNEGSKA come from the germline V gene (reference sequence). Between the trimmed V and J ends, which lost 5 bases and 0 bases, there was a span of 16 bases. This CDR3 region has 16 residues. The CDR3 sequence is CSAERGLFANTGELFF. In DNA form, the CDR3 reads TGCAGTGCTGAAAGGGGCCTGTTCGCGAACACCGGGGAGCTGTTTTTT.

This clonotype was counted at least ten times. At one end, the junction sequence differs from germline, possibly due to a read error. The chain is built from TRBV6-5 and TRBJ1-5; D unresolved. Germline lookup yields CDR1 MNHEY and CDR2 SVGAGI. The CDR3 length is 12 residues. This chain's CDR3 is CAAGNLNQPQHF. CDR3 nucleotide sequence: TGCGCCGCCGGAAACTTAAATCAGCCCCAGCATTTT.

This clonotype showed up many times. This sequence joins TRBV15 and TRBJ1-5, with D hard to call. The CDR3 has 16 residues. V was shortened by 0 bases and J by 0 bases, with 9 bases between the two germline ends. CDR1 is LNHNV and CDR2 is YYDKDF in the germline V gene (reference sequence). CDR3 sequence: CATSRDRPYSNQPQHF. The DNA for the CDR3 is TGTGCCACCAGCAGAGACAGGCCATATAGCAATCAGCCCCAGCATTTT. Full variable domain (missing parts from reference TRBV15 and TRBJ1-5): DAMVIQNPRYQVTQFGKPVTLSCSQTLNHNVMYWYQQKSSQAPKLLFHYYDKDFNNEADTPDNFQSRRPNTSFCFLDIRSPGLGDTAMYLCATSRDRPYSNQPQHFGDGTRLSIL.

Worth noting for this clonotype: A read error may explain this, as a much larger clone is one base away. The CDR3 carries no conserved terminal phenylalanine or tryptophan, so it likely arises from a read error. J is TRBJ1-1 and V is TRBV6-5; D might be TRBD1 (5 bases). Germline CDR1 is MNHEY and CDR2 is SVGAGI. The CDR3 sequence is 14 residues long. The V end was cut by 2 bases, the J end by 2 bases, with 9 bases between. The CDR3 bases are TGTGCCAGCAGTTACCGGGGGATCAACACTGAAGCTTTCTAT. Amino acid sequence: CASSYRGINTEAFY.

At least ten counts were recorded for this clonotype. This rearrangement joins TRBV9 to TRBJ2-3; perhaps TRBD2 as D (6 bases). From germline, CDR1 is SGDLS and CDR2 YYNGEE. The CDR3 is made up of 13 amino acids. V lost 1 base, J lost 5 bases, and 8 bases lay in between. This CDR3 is CASSVPGVDTQYF. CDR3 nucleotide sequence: TGTGCCAGCAGCGTACCGGGAGTAGATACGCAGTATTTT.

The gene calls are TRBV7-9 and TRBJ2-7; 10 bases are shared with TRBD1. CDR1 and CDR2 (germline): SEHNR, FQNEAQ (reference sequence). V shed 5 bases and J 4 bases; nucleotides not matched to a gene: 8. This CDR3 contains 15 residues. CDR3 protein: CASSLGTGAFYEQYF. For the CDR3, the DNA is TGTGCCAGCAGCCTCGGGACAGGGGCGTTTTACGAGCAGTACTTC.